This T cell receptor (beta chain) was identified during a study of blood T cell repertoires in COVID-19. Turning to the study itself: Whether acute or convalescent, the COVID-19 samples came from the United States, Italy and Spain. Nucleic acid was either cDNA or gDNA, and it came from T cells, B-cell-depleted T cells, or PBMCs.

Original data processing: Using reference gene primer amplification, nucleated cell counts were estimated. The table came from immunoSEQ multiplex PCR; TCRdb's copy has only in-frame clones and leaves some out. D and trimming come from the DNA, and the V and J calls and clone size come from that table. The profile shows approximately 200,000 clones, 80% to 90% of them singletons. In germline, CDR1 is DFQATT, CDR2 SNEGSKA (reference sequence). This CDR3 comprises 11 residues. Sequenced sample: peripheral blood. The chain couples TRBV20-1 to TRBJ2-3, with D hard to call. This TCR was recovered from a human donor with active or convalescent COVID-19. The donor label of this sample is uncertain. The CDR3 spells CIIPLVDTQYF. Here the CDR3 DNA reads TGCATTATTCCCCTAGTCGATACGCAGTATTTT.